The 28 T cell receptor beta chains in this list originate from one sample, sequenced in a study of blood T cells in healthy people across ages. It was with a sample-barcoded 5' primer and a J-beta primer mix that a second PCR of roughly 7 to 12 cycles was run. MiXCR, applied by TCRdb to the 5' RACE reads, yields one record per CDR3 protein. Of about 680,000 distinct CDR3 sequences listed, about half are singletons. The sample comprised blood. These receptors originate from a woman aged 55-75 years in good health.

The chain joins TRBV20-1 to TRBJ2-5, with 10 bases matching TRBD1. V dropped 5 bases and J dropped 11; count of bases not matched to a gene: 14. This CDR3 has 14 residues. Germline V lookup: CDR1 DFQATT, CDR2 SNEGSKA (reference sequence). CDR3 sequence: CSAEGTGVGNEQYF. The CDR3 DNA follows: TGCAGTGCTGAGGGGACAGGGGTGGGGAATGAGCAGTACTTC.

Only a few counts were recorded for this clonotype. The chain couples TRBV29-1 to TRBJ2-3; 8 nucleotides agree with TRBD2. Trimming removed 4 bases from V and 0 bases from J; junction bases left unmatched: 6. This CDR3 spans 15 amino acids. Germline V CDR1 and CDR2: SQVTM, ANQGSEA. Here the CDR3 reads CSVALLAASTDTQYF. DNA of the CDR3: TGCAGCGTTGCCCTACTAGCGGCTAGCACAGATACGCAGTATTTT.

V gene TRBV18 combines with J gene TRBJ2-5; 13 nucleotides agree with TRBD2. From germline, CDR1 is KGHSH and CDR2 LQKENI. The CDR3 extends over 17 amino acids. The trim removed 3 bases at V and 11 bases at J, leaving 15 bases unmatched. The CDR3 bases are TGTGCCAGCTCACCTCCACAACGGACTAGCGGGAGCTATGAGCAGTACTTC. Amino acid sequence: CASSPPQRTSGSYEQYF. Full variable domain (outside the CDR3, taken from reference TRBV18 and TRBJ2-5): NAGVMQNPRHLVRRRGQEARLRCSPMKGHSHVYWYRQLPEEGLKFMVYLQKENIIDESGMPKERFSAEFPKEGPSILRIQQVVRGDSAAYFCASSPPQRTSGSYEQYFGPGTRLLVL.

This clonotype was seen repeatedly, ten times or more. This could be a read error, since a much larger clone is one nucleotide away. The chain employs TRBV30 and TRBJ1-2; TRBD1 is a possible D gene (5 bases). The CDR3 loop spans 12 amino acids. Germline CDR1 is GTSNPN and CDR2 is SVGIG (reference sequence). The CDR3 is CAGSRGNYGYTF. In DNA form, the CDR3 reads TGTGCCGGGAGTCGGGGGAACTATGGCTACACCTTC.

This clonotype was counted only a few times. This chain joins TRBV15 and TRBJ2-5, with 10 bases aligning to TRBD2. Germline CDR1 reads LNHNV; CDR2 reads YYDKDF (reference sequence). This CDR3 comprises 15 residues. The V gene end was trimmed by 0 bases and the J gene end by 5 bases; junction bases not matched to a gene: 3. The CDR3 is CATSRDSSGRETQYF. The CDR3 coding sequence is TGTGCCACCAGCAGAGATAGTAGCGGGAGGGAGACCCAGTACTTC.

The V gene is TRBV20-1, the J gene TRBJ2-3; possible D gene TRBD2, 5 bases. Germline assignment: CDR1 DFQATT and CDR2 SNEGSKA (reference sequence). Between the trimmed V and J ends, which lost 2 bases and 2 bases, there was a span of 14 bases. The CDR3 extends over 15 amino acids. The CDR3 protein is CSARRERPVTDTQYF. The CDR3 DNA follows: TGCAGTGCTAGAAGGGAGCGTCCGGTCACAGATACGCAGTATTTT.

This chain links TRBV28 with TRBJ2-7, with 8 bases that match TRBD1. The CDR3 loop spans 16 amino acids. Germline V lookup: CDR1 MDHEN, CDR2 SYDVKM. Germline trimming cut 6 bases from V and 2 bases from J; bases unmatched to any gene: 12. The CDR3 protein is CASSLLDRGSPYEQYF. The DNA of the CDR3 is TGTGCCAGCAGCCTGCTAGACAGGGGAAGCCCCTACGAGCAGTACTTC.

The gene calls are TRBV6-2 or TRBV6-3 and TRBJ2-1, with 14 bases that match TRBD2. Germline trimming cut 6 bases from V and 5 bases from J; bases unmatched to any gene: 12. Germline CDR1 reads MNHEY; CDR2 reads SVGEGT. CDR3 length: 18 residues. The CDR3 DNA follows: TGTGCCAGCAGAACGACTAGCGGGAGGGCCAGTCGGAACAATGAGCAGTTCTTC. Translated: CASRTTSGRASRNNEQFF.

This sequence joins TRBV7-2 and TRBJ2-5; 13 nucleotides agree with TRBD2. The germline gives CDR1 SGHTA, CDR2 FQGNSA. This CDR3 contains 16 residues. Trimming at V came to 0 bases and at J to 3 bases, leaving 1 base not matched to a gene. In DNA form, the CDR3 reads TGTGCCAGCAGCTTAGCTGGGACTAGCGGGAAAGAGACCCAGTACTTC. Translated, it gives CASSLAGTSGKETQYF.

The chain combines TRBV4-3 with TRBJ2-1, with TRBD2 identical over 7 bases. The germline CDR1 and CDR2 sequences are LGHNA and YSLEER. The CDR3 loop spans 16 amino acids. Trimming removed 4 bases from V and 3 bases from J; junction bases left unmatched: 9. The CDR3 nucleotides are TGCGCCAGCAGCCTTACTAGCGAGCCTTACTACAATGAGCAGTTCTTC. Translating it yields CASSLTSEPYYNEQFF.

This clonotype came up a few times. A much larger clone differs from this one at a single base, so this may be a read error. The chain joins TRBV28 to TRBJ2-7; 9 bases fit TRBD2. Germline trimming cut 5 bases from V and 5 bases from J; bases unmatched to any gene: 7. Germline CDR1 and CDR2: MDHEN and SYDVKM. The CDR3 has 14 amino acids. The CDR3 region is CASSVAGGSNEQYF. For the CDR3, the DNA is TGTGCCAGCAGTGTCGCGGGAGGGTCCAACGAGCAGTACTTC.

The rearrangement uses TRBV20-1 and TRBJ2-1, with D unresolved. This CDR3 has 16 residues. The ends were cut back, 1 base at V and 0 bases at J, with 13 bases in the middle. The germline CDR1 and CDR2 sequences are DFQATT and SNEGSKA (reference sequence). CDR3 sequence (DNA): TGCAGTGCTAGAGCCGGGCTCCAAAGCTCCTACAATGAGCAGTTCTTC. It translates to CSARAGLQSSYNEQFF.

The chain carries TRBV7-2 and TRBJ2-3; 14 nucleotides align to TRBD2. Germline lookup yields CDR1 SGHTA and CDR2 FQGNSA. The CDR3 contains 19 residues. The J segment lost 4 bases and the V segment lost 3 bases, leaving 12 bases of the junction unmatched. CDR3 amino acids: CASSFPPGLAGGRADTQYF. The CDR3 nucleotides are TGTGCCAGCAGCTTTCCCCCTGGACTAGCGGGAGGTCGCGCAGATACGCAGTATTTT.

The chain employs TRBV18 and TRBJ1-1, with D maybe TRBD1 (5 bases). Trimming took off 3 bases at V and 5 bases at J, with 13 bases between the two ends. Per the germline V gene, CDR1 is KGHSH and CDR2 is LQKENI. The CDR3 runs to 14 residues. CDR3 in DNA: TGTGCCAGCTCACCCCAAAAGGGGAAGACTGAAGCTTTCTTT. This encodes CASSPQKGKTEAFF.

This clonotype was detected ten times or more. The chain carries TRBV7-2 and TRBJ2-2; tentative D call: TRBD2 (6 bases). Per germline, CDR1 SGHTA and CDR2 FQGNSA. V was trimmed by 2 bases and J by 6 bases, leaving 19 bases between them. The CDR3 has 17 residues. CDR3 bases: TGTGCCAGCAGCTTATATAGTTCGGCGGGGTACGCCGGGGAGCTGTTTTTT. Its protein product is CASSLYSSAGYAGELFF.

This clonotype was picked up a small number of times. The chain couples TRBV12-3 or TRBV12-4 to TRBJ2-1, with 7 bases that match TRBD2. This CDR3 is built from 16 residues. The V and J ends lost 1 base and 0 bases, in that order; junction bases with no gene match: 3. The CDR3 region is CASSLGDYRSYNEQFF. The CDR3 DNA reads as TGTGCCAGCAGTTTAGGGGACTACCGCTCCTACAATGAGCAGTTCTTC.

The CDR3 DNA reads as TGTGCCAGCAGTTACCGGGAGGGCATCGACGAGCAGTACTTC. Translating gives CASSYREGIDEQYF. The chain joins TRBV6-5 to TRBJ2-7; 8 bases fit TRBD2. Looked up from germline, CDR1 is MNHEY and CDR2 is SVGAGI. V lost 2 bases, J lost 5 bases, and 5 bases stayed unmatched. The CDR3 extends over 14 amino acids.

The chain couples TRBV20-1 to TRBJ2-1; a possible D gene is TRBD1 (6 bases). Germline V CDR1 and CDR2: DFQATT, SNEGSKA (reference sequence). V gave up 7 bases and J gave up 5 bases, with 18 bases separating them. This CDR3 contains 14 residues. The CDR3 sequence: CSGTQGVSDNEQFF. The CDR3 DNA is TGCAGTGGTACACAGGGAGTTTCGGACAATGAGCAGTTCTTC.

This clonotype was seen a handful of times. The CDR3, as DNA: TGTGCCAGCAGTTCAAATCTGGGGGGCGAGCAGTACTTC. Translating it yields CASSSNLGGEQYF. V gene TRBV12-3 or TRBV12-4 combines with J gene TRBJ2-7, with a tentative D call TRBD2 (6 bases). The CDR3 covers 13 residues. Trimming pared 4 bases from V and 6 bases from J, leaving 13 bases between.

This clonotype has only a few counts. V usage is TRBV18 and J usage is TRBJ1-5; TRBD1 might be the D (5 bases). V lost 3 bases and J lost 1, with 7 bases in between. CDR1 KGHSH and CDR2 LQKENI come from the germline V gene. The CDR3 loop spans 14 amino acids. The DNA of the CDR3 is TGTGCCAGCTCACCGGGGACCAGCAATCAGCCCCAGCATTTT. It encodes CASSPGTSNQPQHF.

This clonotype was picked up a small number of times. The chain joins TRBV15 to TRBJ2-5; 7 bases line up with TRBD1. This CDR3 spans 16 amino acids. The germline V gene has CDR1 LNHNV and CDR2 YYDKDF (reference sequence). V gave up 5 bases and J gave up 1 base; unmatched junction bases: 10. The DNA for the CDR3 is TGTGCCACCAGCTCCCCGGTAGGACAGGCCCAAGAGACCCAGTACTTC. Protein: CATSSPVGQAQETQYF.

This clonotype came up a few times. The chain combines TRBV9 with TRBJ2-5, with D unclear. CDR3 length equals 13 residues. V lost 3 bases and J lost 3, with 9 bases in between. Germline loops: CDR1 SGDLS, CDR2 YYNGEE. CDR3 coding DNA: TGTGCCAGCAGCGGATCAGTAAAAGAGACCCAGTACTTC. It specifies CASSGSVKETQYF.

This clonotype was seen at least ten times. The chain joins TRBV4-2 to TRBJ2-2, with 13 bases lining up with TRBD2. The CDR3 runs to 21 residues. The germline gives CDR1 LGHNA, CDR2 YNFKEQ. Losses at the gene ends were 1 base for V and 6 bases for J; bases not matched to a gene: 17. The CDR3 nucleotides read TGTGCCAGCAGCCAAGCCCCCCCGGGACTAGCGGGACGATTGGGGGCCGGGGAGCTGTTTTTT. Its translation is CASSQAPPGLAGRLGAGELFF.

The gene calls are TRBV7-2 and TRBJ2-7; D remains ambiguous. The CDR3 length is 11 residues. Trimming cost V 5 bases and J 6 bases, with 8 bases left between them. Germline CDR1 SGHTA, CDR2 FQGNSA. CDR3 protein: CASSRSSEQYF. In nucleotides, the CDR3 is TGTGCCAGCAGCCGGAGTAGCGAGCAGTACTTC.

The chain has TRBV20-1 and TRBJ2-3; 11 bases fit TRBD2. CDR3 size: 16 residues. The V and J ends lost 3 bases and 2 bases, in that order; junction bases with no gene match: 7. Germline V gene lookup returns CDR1 DFQATT and CDR2 SNEGSKA (reference sequence). The CDR3 bases are TGCAGTGCTAGGGACGCTAGCGGGAGGTACACAGATACGCAGTATTTT. Its protein product is CSARDASGRYTDTQYF.

The J gene is TRBJ2-7, the V gene TRBV10-3; no clear D. The germline V gene encodes CDR1 ENHRY and CDR2 SYGVKD. The V and J ends lost 0 bases and 4 bases respectively, with 7 bases between them. The CDR3 totals 13 residues. The CDR3 is CAISESRPYEQYF. In nucleotides, the CDR3 is TGTGCCATCAGTGAGTCCCGTCCATACGAGCAGTACTTC.

This clonotype was observed a few times. The rearrangement links TRBV6-5 to TRBJ2-4, with TRBD1 matching 10 bases. J gave up 13 bases and V 5 bases, and 8 bases lay outside the gene matches. From germline, CDR1 is MNHEY and CDR2 SVGAGI. The CDR3 runs to 13 residues. CDR3 region: CASSRTGGREQYF. The CDR3 coding sequence is TGTGCCAGCAGTCGGACAGGGGGTCGTGAGCAGTACTTC.

This clonotype was observed a handful of times. V is TRBV7-2 and J is TRBJ2-1, with TRBD2 matching over 9 bases. This CDR3 contains 17 residues. Unmatched junction bases numbered 5, after V lost 1 base and J lost 1 base. Germline-derived CDR1 and CDR2 are SGHTA and FQGNSA. CDR3 in DNA: TGTGCCAGCAGCTTAGGGGGGACTAGCATTTCCTACAATGAGCAGTTCTTC. It encodes CASSLGGTSISYNEQFF.